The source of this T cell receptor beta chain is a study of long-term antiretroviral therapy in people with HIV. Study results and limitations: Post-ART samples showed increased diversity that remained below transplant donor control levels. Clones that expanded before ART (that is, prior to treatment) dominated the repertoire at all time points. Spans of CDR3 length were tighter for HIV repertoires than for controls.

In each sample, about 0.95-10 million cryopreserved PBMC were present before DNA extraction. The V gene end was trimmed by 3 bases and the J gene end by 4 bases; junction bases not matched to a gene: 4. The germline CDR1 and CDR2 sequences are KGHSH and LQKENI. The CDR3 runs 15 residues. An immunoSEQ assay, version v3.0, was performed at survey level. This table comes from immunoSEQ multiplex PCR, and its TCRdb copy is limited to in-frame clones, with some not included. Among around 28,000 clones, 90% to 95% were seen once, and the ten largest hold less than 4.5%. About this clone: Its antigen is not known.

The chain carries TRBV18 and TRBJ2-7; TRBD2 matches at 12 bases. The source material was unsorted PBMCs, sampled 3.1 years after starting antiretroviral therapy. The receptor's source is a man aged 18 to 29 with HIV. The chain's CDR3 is CASSPSGTSGYEQYF. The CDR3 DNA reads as TGTGCCAGCTCACCCTCCGGGACTAGCGGGTACGAGCAGTACTTC.